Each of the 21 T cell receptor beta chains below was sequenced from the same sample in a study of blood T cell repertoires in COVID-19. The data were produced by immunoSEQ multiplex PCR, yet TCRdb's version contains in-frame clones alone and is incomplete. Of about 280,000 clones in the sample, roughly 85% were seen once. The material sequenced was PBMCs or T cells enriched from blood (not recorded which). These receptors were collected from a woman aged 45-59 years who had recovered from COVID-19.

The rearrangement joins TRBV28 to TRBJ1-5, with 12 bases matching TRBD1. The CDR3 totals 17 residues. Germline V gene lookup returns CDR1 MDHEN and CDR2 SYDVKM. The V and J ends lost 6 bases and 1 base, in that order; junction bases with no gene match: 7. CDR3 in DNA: TGTGCCAGCAGCCCACCGGGACAGGGGGCGAGCAATCAGCCCCAGCATTTT. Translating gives CASSPPGQGASNQPQHF. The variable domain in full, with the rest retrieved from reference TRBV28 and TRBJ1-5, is DVKVTQSSRYLVKRTGEKVFLECVQDMDHENMFWYRQDPGLGLRLIYFSYDVKMKEKGDIPEGYSVSREKKERFSLILESASTNQTSMYLCASSPPGQGASNQPQHFGDGTRLSIL.

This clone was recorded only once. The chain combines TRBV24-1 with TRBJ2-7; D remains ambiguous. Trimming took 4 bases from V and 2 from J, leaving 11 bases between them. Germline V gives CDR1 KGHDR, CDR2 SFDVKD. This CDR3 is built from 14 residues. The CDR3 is CATSETLAPYEQYF. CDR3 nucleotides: TGTGCCACCAGTGAGACTTTGGCCCCCTACGAGCAGTACTTC.

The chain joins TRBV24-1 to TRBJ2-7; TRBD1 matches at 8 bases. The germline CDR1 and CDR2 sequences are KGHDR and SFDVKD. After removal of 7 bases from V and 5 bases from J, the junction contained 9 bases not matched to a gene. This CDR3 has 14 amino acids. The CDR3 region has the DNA TGTGCCACCAGCCCCAGGGGGCCATCTGACGAGCAGTACTTC. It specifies CATSPRGPSDEQYF.

CDR3 sequence (DNA): TGTGCCAGCTCACCACCCGGTCCTAGCACAGATACGCAGTATTTT. Amino acids: CASSPPGPSTDTQYF. The rearrangement uses TRBV18 and TRBJ2-3; D unclear. The V end was cut by 0 bases, the J end by 0 bases, with 7 bases between. In germline, CDR1 is KGHSH, CDR2 LQKENI. The CDR3 sequence is 15 residues long.

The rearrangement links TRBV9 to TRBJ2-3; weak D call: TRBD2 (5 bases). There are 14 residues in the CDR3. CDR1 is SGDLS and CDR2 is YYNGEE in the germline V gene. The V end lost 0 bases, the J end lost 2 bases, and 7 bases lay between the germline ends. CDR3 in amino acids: CASSVAGFTDTQYF. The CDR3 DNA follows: TGTGCCAGCAGCGTAGCGGGGTTCACAGATACGCAGTATTTT.

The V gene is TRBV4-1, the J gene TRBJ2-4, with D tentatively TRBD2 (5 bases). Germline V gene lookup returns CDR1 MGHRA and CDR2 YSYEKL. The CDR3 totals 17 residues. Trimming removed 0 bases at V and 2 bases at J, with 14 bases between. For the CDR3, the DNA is TGCGCCAGCAGCCAAGAGGCTAGCCACGGACCCAAAAACATTCAGTACTTC. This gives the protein CASSQEASHGPKNIQYF.

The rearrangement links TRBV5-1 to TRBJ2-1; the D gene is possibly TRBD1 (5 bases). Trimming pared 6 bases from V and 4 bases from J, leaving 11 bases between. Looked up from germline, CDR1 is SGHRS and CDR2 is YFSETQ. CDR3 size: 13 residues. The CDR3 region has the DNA TGCGCCAGCACCGACAGAACTTACAATGAGCAGTTCTTC. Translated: CASTDRTYNEQFF.

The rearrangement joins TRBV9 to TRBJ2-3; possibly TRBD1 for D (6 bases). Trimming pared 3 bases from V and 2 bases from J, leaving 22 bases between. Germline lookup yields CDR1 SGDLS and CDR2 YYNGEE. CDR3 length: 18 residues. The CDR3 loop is CASSAPNRVLLATDTQYF. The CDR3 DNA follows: TGTGCCAGCAGCGCTCCAAACAGGGTCTTGCTGGCCACAGATACGCAGTATTTT.

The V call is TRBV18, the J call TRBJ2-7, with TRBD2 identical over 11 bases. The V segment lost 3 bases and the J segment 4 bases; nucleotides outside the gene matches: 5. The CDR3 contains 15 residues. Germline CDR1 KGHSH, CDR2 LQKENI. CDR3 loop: CASSPGTSGMYEQYF. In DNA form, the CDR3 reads TGTGCCAGCTCACCCGGGACTAGCGGTATGTACGAGCAGTACTTC. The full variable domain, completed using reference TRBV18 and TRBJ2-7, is NAGVMQNPRHLVRRRGQEARLRCSPMKGHSHVYWYRQLPEEGLKFMVYLQKENIIDESGMPKERFSAEFPKEGPSILRIQQVVRGDSAAYFCASSPGTSGMYEQYFGPGTRLTVT.

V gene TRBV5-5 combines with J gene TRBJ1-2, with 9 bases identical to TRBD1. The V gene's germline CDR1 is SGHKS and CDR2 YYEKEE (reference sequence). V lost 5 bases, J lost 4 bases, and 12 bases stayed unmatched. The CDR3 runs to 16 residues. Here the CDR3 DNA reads TGTGCCAGCAGTGAAACCACCGGGACAGGGTTCTATGGCTACACCTTC. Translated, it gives CASSETTGTGFYGYTF.

The CDR3 DNA follows: TGCGCCAGCAGTTTAGCTCCAGGGGCAGGGACTGAAGCTTTCTTT. Protein: CASSLAPGAGTEAFF. V gene TRBV5-1 combines with J gene TRBJ1-1, with a tentative D call TRBD1 (6 bases). The CDR3 has 15 residues. V was clipped by 5 bases and J by 5 bases, with 19 bases between them. Germline loops: CDR1 SGHRS, CDR2 YFSETQ.

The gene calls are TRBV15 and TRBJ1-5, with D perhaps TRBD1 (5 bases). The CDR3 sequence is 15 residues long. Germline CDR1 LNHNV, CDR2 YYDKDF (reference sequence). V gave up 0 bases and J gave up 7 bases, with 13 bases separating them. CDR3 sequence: CATSRDWGVRQPQHF. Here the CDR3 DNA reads TGTGCCACCAGCAGAGATTGGGGGGTAAGACAGCCCCAGCATTTT. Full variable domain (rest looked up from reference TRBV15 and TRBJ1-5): DAMVIQNPRYQVTQFGKPVTLSCSQTLNHNVMYWYQQKSSQAPKLLFHYYDKDFNNEADTPDNFQSRRPNTSFCFLDIRSPGLGDTAMYLCATSRDWGVRQPQHFGDGTRLSIL.

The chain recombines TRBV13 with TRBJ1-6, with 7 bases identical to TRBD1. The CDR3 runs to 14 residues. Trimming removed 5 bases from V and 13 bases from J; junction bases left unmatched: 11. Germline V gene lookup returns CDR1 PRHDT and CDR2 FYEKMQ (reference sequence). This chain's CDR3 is CASSRTTGNLPLHF. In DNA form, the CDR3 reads TGTGCCAGCAGCCGCACGACAGGGAATTTGCCCCTCCACTTT.

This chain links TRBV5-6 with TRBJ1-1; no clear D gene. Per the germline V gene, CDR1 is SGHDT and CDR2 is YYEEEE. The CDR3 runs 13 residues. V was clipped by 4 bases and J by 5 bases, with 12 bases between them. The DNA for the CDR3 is TGTGCCAGCAGCCTGGCCCAGAGGACTGAAGCTTTCTTT. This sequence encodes CASSLAQRTEAFF.

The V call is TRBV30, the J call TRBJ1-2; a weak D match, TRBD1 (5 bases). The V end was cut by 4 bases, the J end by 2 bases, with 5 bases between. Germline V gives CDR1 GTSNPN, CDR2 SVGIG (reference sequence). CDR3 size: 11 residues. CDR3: CAWTGNYGYTF. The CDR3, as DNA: TGTGCCTGGACAGGGAACTATGGCTACACCTTC.

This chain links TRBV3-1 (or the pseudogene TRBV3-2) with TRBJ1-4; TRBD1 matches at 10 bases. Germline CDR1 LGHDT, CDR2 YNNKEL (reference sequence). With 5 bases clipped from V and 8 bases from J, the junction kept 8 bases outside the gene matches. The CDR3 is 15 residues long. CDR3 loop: CASSFRTGGFEKLFF. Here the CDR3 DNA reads TGTGCCAGCAGCTTCCGGACAGGGGGATTCGAAAAACTGTTTTTT.

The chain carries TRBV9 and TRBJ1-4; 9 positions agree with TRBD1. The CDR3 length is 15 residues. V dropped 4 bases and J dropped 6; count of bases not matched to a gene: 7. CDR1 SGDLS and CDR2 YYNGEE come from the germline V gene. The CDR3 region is CASSSGTGRHEKLFF. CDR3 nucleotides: TGTGCCAGCAGCTCCGGGACAGGGAGGCATGAAAAACTGTTTTTT.

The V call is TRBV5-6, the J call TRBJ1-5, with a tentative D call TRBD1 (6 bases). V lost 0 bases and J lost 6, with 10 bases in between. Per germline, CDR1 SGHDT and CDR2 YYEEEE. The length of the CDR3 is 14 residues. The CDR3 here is CASSLGGRVQPQHF. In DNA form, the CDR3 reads TGTGCCAGCAGCTTGGGGGGGCGCGTTCAGCCCCAGCATTTT.

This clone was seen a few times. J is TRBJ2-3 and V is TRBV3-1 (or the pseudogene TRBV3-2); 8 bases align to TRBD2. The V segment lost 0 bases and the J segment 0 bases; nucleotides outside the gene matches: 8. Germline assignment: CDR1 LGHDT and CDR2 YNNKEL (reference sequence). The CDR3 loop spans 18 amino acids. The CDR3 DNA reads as TGTGCCAGCAGCCAAGATTGGAATAGCGGGACTAGCACAGATACGCAGTATTTT. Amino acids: CASSQDWNSGTSTDTQYF.

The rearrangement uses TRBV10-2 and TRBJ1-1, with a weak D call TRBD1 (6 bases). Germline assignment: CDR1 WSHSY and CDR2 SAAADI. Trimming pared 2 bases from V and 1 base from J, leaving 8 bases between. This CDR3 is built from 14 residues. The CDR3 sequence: CASSERTENTEAFF. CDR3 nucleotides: TGCGCCAGCAGTGAGCGGACAGAGAACACTGAAGCTTTCTTT.

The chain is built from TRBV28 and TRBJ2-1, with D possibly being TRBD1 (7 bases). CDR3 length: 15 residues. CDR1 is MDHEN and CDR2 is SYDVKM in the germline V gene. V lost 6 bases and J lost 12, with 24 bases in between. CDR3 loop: CASSYTGVSTRGQFF. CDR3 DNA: TGTGCCAGCAGCTATACAGGGGTTTCGACTAGAGGGCAGTTCTTC. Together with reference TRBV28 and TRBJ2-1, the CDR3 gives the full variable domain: DVKVTQSSRYLVKRTGEKVFLECVQDMDHENMFWYRQDPGLGLRLIYFSYDVKMKEKGDIPEGYSVSREKKERFSLILESASTNQTSMYLCASSYTGVSTRGQFFGPGTRLTVL.